This T cell receptor (beta chain) emerged from a study of shared clonotypes between healthy human individuals. Whole-study context: Sampling drew on donors who were two women and a few men aged 18 to 49.

Every donor was a Caucasian adult from Nashville, Tennessee. Authors' analysis steps: In the immunoSEQ data, sequences were junction-only and lacked quality scores, so filtering differed. Method: immunoSEQ multiplex PCR; TCRdb's copy keeps in-frame clones and lacks some. V, J and clone size derive from that table, while D and trimming were established from the DNA sequence. The sample has some 2,100,000 clones; almost 96% are singletons. The material sequenced was naive CD4+ T cells sorted from blood. The subset was: CD45RA+ positively selected. This clonotype was sampled from a man younger than 35 in good health.

CDR3 sequence: CASSRTDKAPTDTQYF. CDR3 in DNA: TGTGCCAGCAGCCGGACAGACAAGGCTCCCACAGATACGCAGTATTTT. The chain joins TRBV28 to TRBJ2-3; a weak D match, TRBD1 (6 bases). The CDR3 spans 16 residues. Germline lookup yields CDR1 MDHEN and CDR2 SYDVKM. Trimming removed 6 bases at V and 2 bases at J, with 18 bases between.